The 14 T cell receptor beta chains reported below all come from one sample, sequenced in a study of graft-versus-host responses after intestinal transplantation. Measured with immunoSEQ multiplex PCR; TCRdb has only the in-frame clones, and not every one. The table records 95,000 to 110,000 clones, roughly 86% of them present only once. These receptors lack a known antigen. The sequencing here drew on unstimulated CD4+ T cells sorted from spleen or lymph node cells, taken before transplant. All receptors derive from a human donor who was the organ donor for an intestinal transplant.

V is TRBV2 and J is TRBJ2-4; TRBD2 is a possible D gene (5 bases). CDR3 length equals 18 residues. V lost 1 base and J lost 3, with 19 bases in between. Germline V lookup: CDR1 SNHLY, CDR2 FYNNEI. Here the CDR3 reads CASSEERVAGWGKNIQYF. The CDR3 DNA sequence: TGTGCCAGCAGTGAAGAGAGGGTAGCCGGATGGGGCAAAAACATTCAGTACTTC.

The chain links TRBV5-1 to TRBJ2-7, with 11 bases identical to TRBD1. Germline V gene sequence: CDR1 SGHRS, CDR2 YFSETQ. CDR3 length: 15 residues. V gave up 4 bases and J gave up 5 bases; unmatched junction bases: 8. The CDR3 coding sequence is TGCGCCAGCAGCCGTGGCAGGACAGGGGGCAACGAGCAGTACTTC. It yields the protein CASSRGRTGGNEQYF. The full variable domain, its missing parts supplied by reference TRBV5-1 and TRBJ2-7, is KAGVTQTPRYLIKTRGQQVTLSCSPISGHRSVSWYQQTPGQGLQFLFEYFSETQRNKGNFPGRFSGRQFSNSRSEMNVSTLELGDSALYLCASSRGRTGGNEQYFGPGTRLTVT.

In its sample, this clone was seen once. The J gene is TRBJ2-3, the V gene TRBV5-1, with unresolved D. Germline CDR1 SGHRS, CDR2 YFSETQ. This CDR3 region has 15 residues. With 1 base removed from V and 1 base from J, the gap between germline ends came to 10 bases. In nucleotides, the CDR3 is TGCGCCAGCAGCTTGAGGTCTGCAGGCACAGATACGCAGTATTTT. It encodes CASSLRSAGTDTQYF. The full variable domain, rest sourced from reference TRBV5-1 and TRBJ2-3, is KAGVTQTPRYLIKTRGQQVTLSCSPISGHRSVSWYQQTPGQGLQFLFEYFSETQRNKGNFPGRFSGRQFSNSRSEMNVSTLELGDSALYLCASSLRSAGTDTQYFGPGTRLTVL.

This chain uses TRBV5-6 with TRBJ2-7; D may correspond to TRBD1 or TRBD2 (5 bases each). Germline values: CDR1 SGHDT, CDR2 YYEEEE. The CDR3 contains 12 residues. Trimming shortened V by 0 bases and J by 5 bases, and 6 bases separated the two germline ends. CDR3 coding DNA: TGTGCCAGCAGCTTGGTGGGGGACGAGCAGTACTTC. Translated, it gives CASSLVGDEQYF.

The chain is built from TRBV11-2 and TRBJ1-4, with 7 bases that match TRBD1. V lost 5 bases and J lost 2; bases outside the gene matches: 8. This CDR3 has 16 residues. Germline V gives CDR1 SGHAT, CDR2 FQNNGV. CDR3 sequence (DNA): TGTGCCAGCAGCCTCGGACAGGCCCCCACTAATGAAAAACTGTTTTTT. Translating gives CASSLGQAPTNEKLFF.

This clone was seen just once. J is TRBJ1-2 and V is TRBV7-6; D might be TRBD1 (5 bases). Germline CDR1 reads SGHVS; CDR2 reads FNYEAQ. V was cut by 5 bases and J by 8 bases, with 24 bases left in between. The CDR3 covers 16 residues. The CDR3 DNA follows: TGTGCCAGCAGCCCTGGAGGAGGGGACCCCAGGGTCGGCTACACCTTC. It translates to CASSPGGGDPRVGYTF.

Concerning this clone itself: The sample carries other DNA sequences with the same CDR3. The CDR3 reads CASSLAAITDTQYF. The CDR3 DNA is TGCGCCAGCAGCTTGGCAGCAATCACAGATACGCAGTATTTT. The chain couples TRBV5-1 to TRBJ2-3; D unresolved. V lost 0 bases, J lost 2 bases, and 7 bases lay in between. Germline V CDR1 and CDR2: SGHRS, YFSETQ. CDR3 length: 14 residues.

This rearrangement joins TRBV5-4 to TRBJ1-3; weak D call: TRBD1 (6 bases). Trimming stripped 0 bases from V and 4 bases from J, with 8 bases between. The CDR3 covers 14 residues. The germline V gene encodes CDR1 SGHNT and CDR2 YYREEE (reference sequence). CDR3 nucleotide sequence: TGTGCCAGCAGCTTGGTGGGACAAGGAAACACCATATATTTT. Translation: CASSLVGQGNTIYF.

The chain is built from TRBV6-1 and TRBJ1-5, with D perhaps TRBD1 (5 bases). V lost 0 bases to trimming and J lost 5 bases, with 17 bases between them. From germline, CDR1 is MNHNS and CDR2 SASEGT. The CDR3 has 17 residues. CDR3 sequence: CASSEAGGGVVYQPQHF. The CDR3 bases are TGTGCCAGCAGTGAAGCGGGGGGTGGAGTAGTGTATCAGCCCCAGCATTTT.

A note on this clone: One junction end does not reproduce the germline sequence, and a read error may be involved. The V call is TRBV7-2, the J call TRBJ2-1; TRBD2 aligns across 9 bases. The CDR3 spans 12 residues. The V gene's germline CDR1 is SGHTA and CDR2 FQGNSA. The CDR3 region is CASSSLAGAKIF. CDR3 nucleotides: TGTGCCAGCAGCAGCTTAGCGGGAGCGAAGATCTTC. Full variable domain (remainder filled in from reference TRBV7-2 and TRBJ2-1): GAGVSQSPSNKVTEKGKDVELRCDPISGHTALYWYRQSLGQGLEFLIYFQGNSAPDKSGLPSDRFSAERTGGSVSTLTIQRTQQEDSAVYLCASSSLAGAKIFGPGTRLTVL.

The chain has TRBV4-1 and TRBJ2-3; 10 bases map to TRBD2. Germline CDR1 and CDR2: MGHRA and YSYEKL. With 1 base clipped from V and 3 bases from J, the junction kept 10 bases outside the gene matches. The CDR3 has 18 residues. The CDR3 spells CASSQGNSGGTITDTQYF. In nucleotides, the CDR3 is TGCGCCAGCAGCCAAGGAAATAGCGGGGGGACGATTACAGATACGCAGTATTTT.

The J gene is TRBJ2-1, the V gene TRBV2; the D is unclear. Germline V lookup: CDR1 SNHLY, CDR2 FYNNEI. The CDR3 loop spans 15 amino acids. Trimming shortened V by 8 bases and J by 1 base, and 15 bases separated the two germline ends. The DNA of the CDR3 is TGTGCCAGCCGGCCGTGGGGATCATCCTACAATGAGCAGTTCTTC. Translation: CASRPWGSSYNEQFF.

The chain joins TRBV14 to TRBJ1-2; tentatively, D is TRBD1 (5 bases). From germline, CDR1 is SGHDN and CDR2 FVKESK. This CDR3 has 15 amino acids. V shed 4 bases and J shed 3 bases, with 15 bases lying between them. Here the CDR3 reads CASSPLGGFDYGYTF. CDR3 DNA: TGTGCCAGCAGCCCTTTGGGGGGGTTCGACTATGGCTACACCTTC.

This chain joins TRBV9 and TRBJ1-1; no clear D. Germline CDR1 is SGDLS and CDR2 is YYNGEE. V lost 4 bases, J lost 6 bases, and 16 bases lay in between. The CDR3 runs 14 residues. CDR3 sequence (DNA): TGTGCCAGCAGCCCAAGACCATGGACTTCTGAAGCTTTCTTT. Amino acid sequence: CASSPRPWTSEAFF.